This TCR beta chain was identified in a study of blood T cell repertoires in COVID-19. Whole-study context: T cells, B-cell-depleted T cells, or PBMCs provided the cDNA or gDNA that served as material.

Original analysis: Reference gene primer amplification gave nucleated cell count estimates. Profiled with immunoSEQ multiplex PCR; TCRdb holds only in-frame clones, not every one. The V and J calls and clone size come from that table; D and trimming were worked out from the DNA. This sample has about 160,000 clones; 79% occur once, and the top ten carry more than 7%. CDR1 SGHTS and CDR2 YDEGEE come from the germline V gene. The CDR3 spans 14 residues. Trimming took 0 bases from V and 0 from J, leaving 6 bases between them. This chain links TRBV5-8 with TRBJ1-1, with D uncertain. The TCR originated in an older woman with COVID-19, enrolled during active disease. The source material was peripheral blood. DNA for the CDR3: TGTGCCAGCAGCTTGGATCGTATGAACACTGAAGCTTTCTTT. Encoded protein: CASSLDRMNTEAFF. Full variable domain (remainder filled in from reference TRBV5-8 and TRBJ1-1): EAGVTQSPTHLIKTRGQQATLRCSPISGHTSVYWYQQALGLGLQFLLWYDEGEERNRGNFPPRFSGRQFPNYSSELNVNALELEDSALYLCASSLDRMNTEAFFGQGTRLTVV.